A selection of T cell receptor beta chains follows, all from one sample in a study of identifying expanded T cells in peripheral blood. Measured with immunoSEQ multiplex PCR; TCRdb has only the in-frame clones, and not every one. This sample carries 80,000 to 90,000 clones, about 88% of them seen once, and the ten largest clones take approximately 3%. Specimen: blood. These receptors were obtained from a person aged 18 to 75 in good health. The CDR3 runs from the conserved cysteine through the conserved F or W. Each record gives: CDR3 DNA, CDR3 protein, D gene, clone size, V gene, J gene. The D gene is left open where the match is weak. Expanded clones get a size class; other rows say once, few or many, or leave the size out.

DNA: TGCGCCAGCAGCCAACTAAGTTTGGGGGATACGCAGTATTTT; CDR3: CASSQLSLGDTQYF; D: NA; size: NA; V: TRBV4-3; J: TRBJ2-3
DNA: TGTGCCAGTAGTGACAGGTACGAGCAGTACTTC; CDR3: CASSDRYEQYF; D: NA; size: NA; V: TRBV19; J: TRBJ2-7
DNA: TGTGCCAGCAGCCGGCTAGCGAACACCGGGGAGCTGTTTTTT; CDR3: CASSRLANTGELFF; D: NA; size: NA; V: TRBV9; J: TRBJ2-2
DNA: TGTGCCAGCAGCTCAGGGACAGGGGGCTCGGGCTCCTACGAGCAGTACTTC; CDR3: CASSSGTGGSGSYEQYF; D: TRBD1; size: NA; V: TRBV11-3; J: TRBJ2-7
DNA: TGCAGCGTTGAAGAAGGGGGCTACACCTTC; CDR3: CSVEEGGYTF; D: NA; size: NA; V: TRBV29-1; J: TRBJ1-2
DNA: TGTGCCAGCAGCCCTACTAGTCGGTGGAAGGATACGCAGTATTTT; CDR3: CASSPTSRWKDTQYF; D: NA; size: NA; V: TRBV11-1; J: TRBJ2-3
DNA: TGTGCCACCAGCAGAGATTACCAGAACACTGAAGCTTTCTTT; CDR3: CATSRDYQNTEAFF; D: NA; size: NA; V: TRBV15; J: TRBJ1-1
DNA: TGCGCCAGCAGCCATCCTTGGACCGGGGAGCTGTTTTTT; CDR3: CASSHPWTGELFF; D: NA; size: once; V: TRBV4-3; J: TRBJ2-2
DNA: TGTGCCAGCAGACTTCCCGGAGGAGGGAATACGCAGTATTTT; CDR3: CASRLPGGGNTQYF; D: NA; size: NA; V: TRBV2; J: TRBJ2-3
DNA: TGTGCCAGCAGCTCGACAGGGGGCTCCAATCAGCCCCAGCATTTT; CDR3: CASSSTGGSNQPQHF; D: TRBD1; size: NA; V: TRBV7-2; J: TRBJ1-5
DNA: TGTGCCAGTAGTAACAGGGTTAGCTCCTACAATGAGCAGTTCTTC; CDR3: CASSNRVSSYNEQFF; D: NA; size: NA; V: TRBV19; J: TRBJ2-1
DNA: TGTGCCAGCAGCCCCCGACTGGAATACGAGCAGTACTTC; CDR3: CASSPRLEYEQYF; D: NA; size: NA; V: TRBV6-5; J: TRBJ2-7
DNA: TGCGCCAGCAGCCGAGGACAGGGGGCTTCAGAGACCCAGTACTTC; CDR3: CASSRGQGASETQYF; D: TRBD1; size: NA; V: TRBV4-1; J: TRBJ2-5
DNA: TGCGCCAGCAGCCAAGACAGGGTCCTAAGTGAAAAACTGTTTTTT; CDR3: CASSQDRVLSEKLFF; D: NA; size: NA; V: TRBV4-3; J: TRBJ1-4
DNA: TGTGCCAGCAGTCCCATCCTAACAGGGACGGGAGGCTACACCTTC; CDR3: CASSPILTGTGGYTF; D: NA; size: NA; V: TRBV28; J: TRBJ1-2
DNA: TGTGCCAGCAGCTTAGTGACTAGCGGCCCCCTCCCTGGGGCCAACGTCCTGACTTTC; CDR3: CASSLVTSGPLPGANVLTF; D: TRBD2; size: NA; V: TRBV7-9; J: TRBJ2-6
DNA: TGTGCCAGTAGTCGCCCCCGAACTAGTTCAAATGAGCAGTTCTTC; CDR3: CASSRPRTSSNEQFF; D: NA; size: NA; V: TRBV19; J: TRBJ2-1
DNA: TGTGCCAGCAGCTCCGGACAGGGGTACGATGAGCAGTTCTTC; CDR3: CASSSGQGYDEQFF; D: TRBD1; size: NA; V: TRBV6-6; J: TRBJ2-1
DNA: TGCGCCAGCAGCTTAGGGGCTAGCGGTGCCTACGAGCAGTACTTC; CDR3: CASSLGASGAYEQYF; D: TRBD2; size: NA; V: TRBV4-1; J: TRBJ2-7
DNA: TGTGCCAGCACCAAACTTAGGTCCTACAATGAGCAGTTCTTC; CDR3: CASTKLRSYNEQFF; D: NA; size: NA; V: TRBV7-2; J: TRBJ2-1
DNA: TGTGCCAGCAGCTTGGTTGGAGGGAGGGAGCAGTACTTC; CDR3: CASSLVGGREQYF; D: NA; size: NA; V: TRBV5-5; J: TRBJ2-7
DNA: TGTGCCAGCAGCCCCGGGACAGGGATTGAAAAACTGTTTTTT; CDR3: CASSPGTGIEKLFF; D: TRBD1; size: NA; V: TRBV6-6; J: TRBJ1-4
DNA: TGTGCCATCAGTGCGTTAAATCCGGGACCCTTCACAGATACGCAGTATTTT; CDR3: CAISALNPGPFTDTQYF; D: NA; size: once; V: TRBV10-3; J: TRBJ2-3
DNA: TGTGCCAGCAGCTTAGCCGACACCAGTAACAATGAGCAGTTCTTC; CDR3: CASSLADTSNNEQFF; D: NA; size: NA; V: TRBV7-2; J: TRBJ2-1
DNA: TGTGCCAGCAGCTTACGAGGGACAGGGGGGTCAGATACGCAGTATTTT; CDR3: CASSLRGTGGSDTQYF; D: TRBD1; size: NA; V: TRBV11-1; J: TRBJ2-3